This T cell receptor (beta chain) was identified during a study of cytomegalovirus exposure and HLA in healthy donors (dated by TCRdb to about 2017). Study-level background: In an earlier analysis of 587 of the donors, 250 to 350 Gb of sequence data and about 110 million unique TCR beta sequences from 180 million or so T cells were reported. Along with the approximately 700-subject first cohort, a separate validation cohort of 120 different subjects was used. A later analysis re-analyzed previously published TCR beta repertoires from 600 to 850 donors and added high-resolution HLA genotyping to study TCR occurrence patterns. Because of strong linkage in the cohort, a handful of DR-DQ haplotypes were treated as single units for association and clustering. A later genetic analysis took genome-wide SNP genotypes for about 55% of the roughly 700 donors and used that subset as a discovery cohort. All discovery cohort repertoires had been generated using a single sequencing platform. An earlier analysis of roughly 600 of the donors used high-throughput TCR beta sequencing to judge whether each TCR beta V gene segment behaved as functional or pseudogenic. Typing coverage varied by locus: roughly 620-630 donors for A, B, C, DRB1 and DQB1; approximately 500 for DQA1; approximately 610 for DPA1; approximately 450 for DPB1. HLA typing covered class I and class II loci at four-digit resolution. Using immunosequencing, the study profiled T cell repertoires from around 680 subjects and related those repertoires to cytomegalovirus serostatus. Among 300 to 500 genotyped donors of the cohort, an average of about 220,000 unique TCR beta nucleotide sequences was sequenced per donor, of which approximately 19% were non-productive. Of the approximately 400 genotyped donors, about 80% fell in the genetic ancestry cluster associated with self-reported Caucasian donors. To predict cytomegalovirus infection status, the study combined high-throughput TCR immunosequencing, statistical association of individual TCRs with disease status, and machine learning. The study aimed to test whether signatures of past pathogen exposure could be identified by cataloging public T cell receptors. In the later analysis, no new phenotypic data were used to find candidate immune exposures; instead, reliance was placed on TCR beta sequences and their occurrence across donors. Donor age, sex, ethnicity and CMV serostatus were compiled alongside the repertoire data. An early release covering roughly 640 HLA-typed donors comprised about 300 gigabases of sequencing data and 85 million or so unique TCR sequences. Summary of the overall study and its limitations: A cluster of highly shared sequence variants was judged likely to be a technical artifact of the sequencing pipeline. A later analysis associated 15,000 to 20,000 TCR beta sequences with specific HLA alleles at a false discovery rate of 0.05. CMV serostatus was the only immune exposure information available for the cohort. In a later analysis, the rate of TCR association differed among HLA loci, with DRB1 alleles having the most associated TCRs and HLA-C alleles having the fewest. Linkage disequilibrium might explain the correlated functional status among segregating V segments, but an unknown experimental factor could not be ruled out. Because HLA typing was unavailable for some donors at each locus, only the typed subset was used in association tests. In a later analysis, several top co-occurrence clusters were reported to appear linked to parvovirus B19, influenza, CMV and Epstein-Barr virus. The authors suggested that the approach could potentially be generalized to other disease states and immunological phenotypes. Approximately 18 rarely observed V segments, including chromosome 9 orphons, were excluded from the earlier analysis of approximately 500 of the donors because counts were too low. In a later genetic analysis, a missense DCLRE1C variant was associated with V-gene and J-gene trimming of TCR beta chains, and the association was replicated in an independent cohort. In a later genetic analysis, fewer N-insertions in productive TCRs were reported among donors in an Asian-associated ancestry cluster than the roughly 700-donor mean. Compared with equally common non-associated chains, HLA-associated TCR beta chains in a later analysis were more clonally expanded and had lower generation probabilities. In a later analysis, most CMV-associated TCR beta chains were found to appear HLA-restricted, with HLA associations seemingly driven largely by CMV exposure. Roughly uniform sequencing depth across donors was assumed in presence/absence analyses, although this assumption may not hold. The cohort was sequenced for TCR beta chains only, and without alpha or paired-chain data the features that could be detected were limited. A further reported finding was that TCR beta sequences accurately predicted the HLA-A and HLA-B alleles for most subjects in the first cohort. Assigning TCR associations to individual alleles was difficult when HLA alleles, especially DR and DQ, strongly co-occurred. In an earlier analysis of 500 to 650 of the donors, most TCR beta V segments appeared in productive rearrangements about 87% or about 30% of the time, broadly matching IMGT annotations. The classifier was reported to diagnose cytomegalovirus status with high specificity and sensitivity in both the original and validation cohorts. In vitro tests confirmed that a few of the cytomegalovirus-associated TCR beta chains recognize cytomegalovirus antigens. The study listed 164 TCR beta chains as associated with cytomegalovirus. Across donors, most TCR sequences were observed very rarely, whereas some public TCRs were present in many individuals.

The cohort was made up of roughly 670 healthy bone marrow donors. All cohort members were sampled while nominally healthy, although unrecorded immune exposures were likely present. The donor was CMV seropositive and was included in the group of 250 to 300 seropositive cohort members. Every donor gave a peripheral blood sample, and the peripheral blood mononuclear cells from that sample were used for TCR beta sequencing. The Qiagen DNeasy Blood Extraction Kit was used to extract genomic DNA from the blood cell samples. The library was made by the immunoSEQ multiplex PCR assay. A mixture of 60 forward primers for TCR Vbeta segments and 13 reverse primers for TCR Jbeta segments was used in the multiplex PCR. A multiplex PCR assay on genomic DNA amplified the CDR3 region of rearranged TCR beta genes. The amplified TCR beta libraries were sequenced on the Illumina HiSeq System as 87-base-pair reads. Processing in the source paper ran as follows. A later analysis counted some 74 million unique TCR beta chains across the 666 repertoires, and 10 million to 12 million of these chains were shared by at least two donors. A nearest-neighbor algorithm error-corrected the raw reads and collapsed the reads into unique sequences, merging closely related sequences to remove PCR and sequencing errors. Alignment of CDR3 sequences to IMGT reference sequences was used to assign V, D and J gene segments. Each retained sequence needed at least a six-nucleotide match to both a V gene segment and a J gene segment. Rearrangements were classified as productive when the CDR3 lacked stop codons and remained in frame with V and J, and all other rearrangements were classified as non-productive. CDR3 was defined by IMGT convention, running from the second conserved V-encoded cysteine to the conserved J-encoded phenylalanine. The earlier analysis of about 570 of the donors excluded any sequence lacking an unambiguous match to a single V gene segment. In an earlier analysis of 587 of the donors, a V segment was called functional when productive rearrangements were above 56.7%, and segregating when the standard deviation between donors exceeded 5%. A statistical classification framework was developed to diagnose cytomegalovirus status using the catalog of TCR beta chain sequences. A later analysis assigned V and J genes by comparing TCR nucleotide sequences with IMGT/GENE-DB human TR gene sequences. A later analysis assigned CDR3 sequences and most-parsimonious VDJ recombination scenarios with the TCRdist pipeline. In a later analysis, each TCR beta chain was defined by its CDR3 amino acid sequence together with its V-gene family, and reads lacking a unique V-gene family were excluded. A later analysis removed 550 to 700 highly shared, low-generation-probability nucleotide sequences to deal with suspected cross-contamination and a sequencing artifact. In a later analysis, a clonal expansion index for each public chain was calculated from normalized within-repertoire ranks of inferred template counts. Generation probabilities in a later analysis came from a VDJ recombination model fitted to out-of-frame rearrangements, and those results were checked against IGoR. In a later analysis, TCR-TCR, TCR-HLA and TCR-CMV co-occurrence was scored with hypergeometric tests, and a repertoire-size bias correction was applied to TCR pairs. To estimate false discovery rates, a later analysis permuted the HLA or CMV assignments 20 times. In a later analysis, co-occurring TCRs were grouped with DBSCAN, and TCRdist sequence similarity was added when clustering was performed within HLA-allele-positive subsets. Repertoires with fewer than 30,000 or more than 120,000 public chains, plus five repertoires with anomalous nucleotide sharing, were excluded from co-occurrence clustering. TCRdb limited this immuneACCESS table to in-frame rearrangements with V and J called. A share of clones is missing; checked studies link under half to unresolved V genes, and the rest is unexplained. That table gives V, J and clone size, and the DNA gave D and trimming. In this sample's table one finds about 170,000 clones. The ten largest clones represent about 0.8% of the sample.

A note on this clone: It has no known antigen specificity.

The specimen sequenced was PBMCs. This TCR came from a young woman in good health and CMV-seropositive.

The nucleotide sequence reads TGTGCCAGCAGTCTTCACGCGACCTACGAGCAGTACTTC. This codes for CASSLHATYEQYF. This chain joins TRBV27 to TRBJ2-7; no D gene is confidently identified. Per the germline V gene (reference sequence), MNHEY is the CDR1 and SMNVEV is the CDR2. The CDR3 measures 13 amino acids from cysteine to phenylalanine. Just the 39-base CDR3 DNA is kept, in frame starting at base 1. The V end loses 5 bases and the J end loses 2 bases, and a stretch of 10 bases separates them.